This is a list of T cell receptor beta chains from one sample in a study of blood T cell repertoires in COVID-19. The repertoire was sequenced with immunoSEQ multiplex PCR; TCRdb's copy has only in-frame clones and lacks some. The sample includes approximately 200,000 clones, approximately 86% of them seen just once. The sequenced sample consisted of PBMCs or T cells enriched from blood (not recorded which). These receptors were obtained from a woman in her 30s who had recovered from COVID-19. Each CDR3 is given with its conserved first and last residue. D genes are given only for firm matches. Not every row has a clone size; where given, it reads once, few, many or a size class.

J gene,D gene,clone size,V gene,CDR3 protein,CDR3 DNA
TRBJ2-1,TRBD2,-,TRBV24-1,CATSDLSGRASSEQFF,TGTGCCACCAGTGATTTAAGCGGGAGGGCCTCTAGTGAGCAGTTCTTC
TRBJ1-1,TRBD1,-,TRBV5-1,CASSLDRGTEAFF,TGCGCCAGCAGCTTGGACAGGGGAACTGAAGCTTTCTTT
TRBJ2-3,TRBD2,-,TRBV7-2,CASSLALAGGGDTQYF,TGTGCCAGCAGCTTAGCTCTAGCGGGGGGGGGAGATACGCAGTATTTT
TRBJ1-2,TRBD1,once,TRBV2,CASSVWTGTNYGYTF,TGTGCCAGCAGTGTCTGGACAGGGACGAACTATGGCTACACCTTC
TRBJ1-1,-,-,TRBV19,CASRSGDTEAFF,TGTGCCAGTCGGTCGGGGGACACTGAAGCTTTCTTT
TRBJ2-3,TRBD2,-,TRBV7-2,CASSLLAGASTDTQYF,TGTGCCAGCAGCTTACTAGCGGGGGCTAGCACAGATACGCAGTATTTT
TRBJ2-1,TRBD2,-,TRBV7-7,CASSPRTSGGASEQFF,TGTGCTAGCAGCCCCCGGACTAGCGGGGGGGCCTCTGAGCAGTTCTTC
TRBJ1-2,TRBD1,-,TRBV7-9,CASDQGVPGYTF,TGTGCCAGCGACCAGGGGGTCCCTGGCTACACCTTC
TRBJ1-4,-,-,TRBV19,CASTLLATNEKLFF,TGTGCCAGTACCCTACTTGCAACTAATGAAAAACTGTTTTTT
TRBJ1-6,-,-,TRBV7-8,CASSGSVYNSPLHF,TGTGCCAGCAGCGGTTCGGTCTATAATTCACCCCTCCACTTT
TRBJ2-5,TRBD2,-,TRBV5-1,CASSPSGGQETQYF,TGCGCCAGCTCACCTAGCGGGGGCCAAGAGACCCAGTACTTC
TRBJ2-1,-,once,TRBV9,CASSVTGRTSYNEQFF,TGTGCCAGCAGCGTAACAGGGCGGACATCCTACAATGAGCAGTTCTTC
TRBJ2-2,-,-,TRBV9,CASSPAARGKNTGELFF,TGTGCCAGCAGTCCCGCGGCCAGGGGCAAGAACACCGGGGAGCTGTTTTTT
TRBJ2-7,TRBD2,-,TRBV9,CASSVGQLTSGSVTYEQYF,TGTGCCAGCAGCGTCGGACAGCTGACTAGCGGGAGCGTAACCTACGAGCAGTACTTC
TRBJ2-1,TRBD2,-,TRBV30,CAWTRSGSLHEQFF,TGTGCCTGGACCCGGAGCGGGAGCCTGCATGAGCAGTTCTTC
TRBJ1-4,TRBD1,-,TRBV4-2,CASSHLDRGQIEKLFF,TGTGCCAGCAGCCACCTAGACAGGGGGCAGATTGAAAAACTGTTTTTT
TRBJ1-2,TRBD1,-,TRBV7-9,CASSPQTGGSSYGYTF,TGTGCCAGCAGCCCACAGACAGGGGGCTCGAGCTATGGCTACACCTTC
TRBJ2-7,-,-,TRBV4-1,CASSQDTRRTYYEQYF,TGCGCCAGCAGCCAAGATACTAGAAGAACTTACTACGAGCAGTACTTC
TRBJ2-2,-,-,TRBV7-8,CASSKTGSRTGELFF,TGTGCCAGCAGCAAAACAGGGTCTCGTACCGGGGAGCTGTTTTTT
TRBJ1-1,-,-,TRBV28,CASSFALITAEAFF,TGTGCCAGCAGTTTTGCCCTAATTACAGCTGAAGCTTTCTTT
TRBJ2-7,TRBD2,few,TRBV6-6,CASSYNEAGGAYEQYF,TGTGCCAGCAGTTATAATGAGGCGGGAGGGGCCTACGAGCAGTACTTC
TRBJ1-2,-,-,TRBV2,CASSPFQGVYGYTF,TGTGCCAGCAGCCCCTTCCAGGGTGTCTATGGCTACACCTTC
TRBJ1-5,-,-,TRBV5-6,CASSLRGFVNQPQHF,TGTGCCAGCAGCTTGAGAGGATTTGTCAATCAGCCCCAGCATTTT
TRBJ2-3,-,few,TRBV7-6,CASSLSWAVTDTQYF,TGTGCCAGCAGCTTATCTTGGGCCGTCACAGATACGCAGTATTTT
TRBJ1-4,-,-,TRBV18,CASSPPSGSDEKLFF,TGTGCCAGCTCACCACCGTCGGGGTCCGATGAAAAACTGTTTTTT
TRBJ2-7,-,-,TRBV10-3,CAIRDTSYEQYF,TGTGCCATCCGGGACACCTCCTACGAGCAGTACTTC
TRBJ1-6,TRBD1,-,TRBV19,CASSMLGTGGANSPLHF,TGTGCCAGTAGTATGTTGGGCACAGGGGGTGCTAATTCACCCCTCCACTTT
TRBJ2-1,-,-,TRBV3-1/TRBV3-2,CASSQDNEGANEQFF,TGTGCCAGCAGCCAAGATAACGAGGGAGCCAATGAGCAGTTCTTC
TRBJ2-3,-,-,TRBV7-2,CASSLVGLRTDTQYF,TGTGCCAGCAGCTTAGTTGGACTACGCACAGATACGCAGTATTTT
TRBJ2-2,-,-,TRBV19,CASTPNWGQAYTGELFF,TGTGCCAGTACCCCAAATTGGGGGCAGGCTTACACCGGGGAGCTGTTTTTT
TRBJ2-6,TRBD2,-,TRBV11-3,CASSEGTSISGANVLTF,TGTGCCAGCAGCGAGGGGACTAGCATCTCAGGGGCCAACGTCCTGACTTTC
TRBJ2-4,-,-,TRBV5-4,CASSLDLAKNIQYF,TGTGCCAGCAGCTTGGATCTAGCCAAAAACATTCAGTACTTC
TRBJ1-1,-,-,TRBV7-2,CASSLVEGRYEAFF,TGTGCCAGCAGCTTAGTAGAGGGCCGATATGAAGCTTTCTTT
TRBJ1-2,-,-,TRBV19,CASSIQGRYGYTF,TGTGCCAGTAGTATCCAGGGTCGGTATGGCTACACCTTC
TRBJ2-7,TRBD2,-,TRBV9,CASSGAGGEQYF,TGTGCCAGCAGCGGAGCGGGGGGCGAGCAGTACTTC
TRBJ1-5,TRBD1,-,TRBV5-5,CASSPGTGGGQPQHF,TGTGCCAGCAGCCCAGGGACAGGGGGAGGGCAGCCCCAGCATTTT
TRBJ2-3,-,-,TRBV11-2,CASSLGPDTSTDTQYF,TGTGCCAGCAGCTTAGGTCCGGACACAAGCACAGATACGCAGTATTTT
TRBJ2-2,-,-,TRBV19,CASSIPVSLGAGELFF,TGTGCCAGTAGTATCCCGGTCTCCTTGGGCGCCGGGGAGCTGTTTTTT
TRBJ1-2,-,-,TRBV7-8,CASSSPQGYGYTF,TGTGCCAGCAGCTCCCCCCAGGGCTATGGCTACACCTTC
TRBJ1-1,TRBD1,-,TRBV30,CAWSIRGGDRVNTEAFF,TGTGCCTGGAGTATCCGGGGGGGGGACAGGGTGAACACTGAAGCTTTCTTT
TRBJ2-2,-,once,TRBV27,CASSPGSNTGELFF,TGTGCCAGCAGTCCAGGGTCGAACACCGGGGAGCTGTTTTTT
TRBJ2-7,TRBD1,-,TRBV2,CASRADRPYEQYF,TGTGCCAGCAGGGCGGACAGGCCCTACGAGCAGTACTTC
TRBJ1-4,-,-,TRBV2,CASSSPGGRAATNEKLFF,TGTGCCAGCAGTTCTCCCGGTGGCAGGGCGGCAACTAATGAAAAACTGTTTTTT
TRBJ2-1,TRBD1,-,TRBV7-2,CASSAQGARYNEQFF,TGTGCCAGCAGCGCACAGGGGGCGCGTTACAATGAGCAGTTCTTC
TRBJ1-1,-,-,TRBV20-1,CSARPVLEAFF,TGCAGTGCTAGACCCGTTTTGGAAGCTTTCTTT
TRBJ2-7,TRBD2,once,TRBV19,CASSSGRGPGYEQYF,TGTGCCAGTAGTAGTGGGAGGGGCCCTGGCTACGAGCAGTACTTC
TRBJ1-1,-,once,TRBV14,CASSLKWNTEAFF,TGTGCCAGCAGTCTAAAATGGAACACTGAAGCTTTCTTT
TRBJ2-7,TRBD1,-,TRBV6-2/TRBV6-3,CASSRTGSYEQYF,TGTGCCAGCAGCCGGACAGGCTCCTACGAGCAGTACTTC
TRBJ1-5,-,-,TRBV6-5,CATRGDVNQPQHF,TGTGCCACCCGCGGGGATGTAAATCAGCCCCAGCATTTT
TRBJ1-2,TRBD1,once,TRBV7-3,CASSSRQGDGYTF,TGTGCCAGCAGCTCCCGACAGGGCGATGGCTACACCTTC
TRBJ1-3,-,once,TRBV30,CAWSVPGTAGNTIYF,TGTGCCTGGAGTGTACCAGGAACGGCTGGAAACACCATATATTTT